This T cell receptor beta chain was captured by sequencing in a study of T cell responses to AZD1222 COVID-19 vaccine. V lost 3 bases, J lost 1 base, and 12 bases lay in between. Germline V gene sequence: CDR1 KGHSH, CDR2 LQKENI. The CDR3 is 16 residues long. Turning to this clone: What it binds is unknown.

Whole-study findings and limits: The donors showed a predominance of white British ancestry and of females, with possible underestimation of clonal diversity. The span of vaccine-associated CD4 TCRs extended across spike, with dominance at 160-218 and 743-854. Breadth and depth of Spike-specific TCRs rose after two AZD1222 doses. At baseline, seropositivity was found in only a handful of AZD1222 recipients.

Libraries were prepared by immunoSEQ multiplex PCR; TCRdb keeps only in-frame clonotypes and omits some of them. This table holds roughly 140,000 clones, around 92% found once. This sequence was found in an adult who had recovered from COVID-19. This specimen was peripheral blood, taken after recovery from COVID-19. V usage is TRBV18 and J usage is TRBJ2-2; a possible D gene is TRBD2 (6 bases). The CDR3 region is CASSPSSGLNTGELFF. The CDR3 coding sequence is TGTGCCAGCTCACCTTCGTCGGGACTGAACACCGGGGAGCTGTTTTTT. Supplemented by reference TRBV18 and TRBJ2-2, the full variable domain reads NAGVMQNPRHLVRRRGQEARLRCSPMKGHSHVYWYRQLPEEGLKFMVYLQKENIIDESGMPKERFSAEFPKEGPSILRIQQVVRGDSAAYFCASSPSSGLNTGELFFGEGSRLTVL.